This is a list of T cell receptor beta chains from one sample in a study of blood T cell repertoires in COVID-19. The assay was immunoSEQ multiplex PCR, and TCRdb's table has in-frame clones only and misses some. The table records 380,000 or so clones, more than 80% of them present only once. Sequenced sample: peripheral blood. The source is a man in his forties with acute or convalescent COVID-19. Both conserved end residues are part of each CDR3. The D gene is left open where the match is weak. Clone size is stated in some rows and not others, as once, few, many or a class when expanded.

J: TRBJ1-5
size: few
D: TRBD1
V: TRBV7-9
CDR3: CASSGQGVNQPQHF
DNA: TGTGCCAGCAGCGGACAGGGAGTGAATCAGCCCCAGCATTTT

J: TRBJ1-6
size: NA
D: TRBD1
V: TRBV25-1
CDR3: CASSPGQGDNSPLHF
DNA: TGTGCCAGCAGTCCAGGACAGGGGGACAATTCACCCCTCCACTTT

J: TRBJ2-1
size: NA
D: NA
V: TRBV19
CDR3: CASSRGALSYNEQFF
DNA: TGTGCCAGTAGTCGGGGGGCTCTATCCTACAATGAGCAGTTCTTC

J: TRBJ1-1
size: NA
D: NA
V: TRBV9
CDR3: CASSGPGVNTEAFF
DNA: TGTGCCAGCAGCGGACCAGGGGTGAACACTGAAGCTTTCTTT

J: TRBJ1-2
size: NA
D: TRBD1
V: TRBV4-1
CDR3: CASSQRTGDGYTF
DNA: TGCGCCAGCAGCCAACGGACAGGGGATGGCTACACCTTC

J: TRBJ2-3
size: NA
D: NA
V: TRBV7-3
CDR3: CASSLLGSPGNTQYF
DNA: TGTGCCAGCAGCTTATTGGGGAGCCCAGGAAATACGCAGTATTTT

J: TRBJ1-5
size: NA
D: NA
V: TRBV30
CDR3: CAWADRPNQPQHF
DNA: TGTGCCTGGGCTGACAGACCCAATCAGCCCCAGCATTTT

J: TRBJ2-1
size: NA
D: TRBD1
V: TRBV4-3
CDR3: CASSPDRGLYNEQFF
DNA: TGCGCCAGCAGCCCCGACAGGGGGCTCTACAATGAGCAGTTCTTC

J: TRBJ2-3
size: NA
D: NA
V: TRBV9
CDR3: CASSVGSSEGTQYF
DNA: TGTGCCAGCAGCGTAGGGTCTAGCGAAGGTACGCAGTATTTT

J: TRBJ2-1
size: once
D: TRBD2
V: TRBV5-4
CDR3: CAIKAGGRGNEQFF
DNA: TGTGCCATAAAAGCGGGGGGGCGCGGAAATGAGCAGTTCTTC

J: TRBJ2-2
size: NA
D: TRBD2
V: TRBV30
CDR3: CAWDIAGVTGGELFF
DNA: TGTGCCTGGGATATAGCGGGAGTAACTGGCGGGGAGCTGTTTTTT

J: TRBJ2-2
size: NA
D: TRBD2
V: TRBV13
CDR3: CASSFLAGVIGELFF
DNA: TGTGCCAGCAGCTTTCTAGCGGGAGTGATCGGGGAGCTGTTTTTT

J: TRBJ1-5
size: once
D: TRBD1
V: TRBV28
CDR3: CASSGQAWGNQPQHF
DNA: TGTGCCAGCAGCGGACAGGCTTGGGGCAATCAGCCCCAGCATTTT

J: TRBJ2-1
size: NA
D: NA
V: TRBV11-2
CDR3: CASSLGSSYNEQFF
DNA: TGTGCCAGCAGCTTGGGGAGCTCCTACAATGAGCAGTTCTTC

J: TRBJ2-4
size: NA
D: NA
V: TRBV2
CDR3: CASSERRESYIQYF
DNA: TGTGCCAGCAGTGAGCGCAGGGAAAGTTACATTCAGTACTTC

J: TRBJ1-5
size: NA
D: NA
V: TRBV5-5
CDR3: CASSSSTRVQPQHF
DNA: TGTGCCAGCAGCTCCTCAACGCGGGTTCAGCCCCAGCATTTT

J: TRBJ2-3
size: NA
D: TRBD2
V: TRBV28
CDR3: CASSPAGGPRDTQYF
DNA: TGTGCCAGCAGTCCGGCGGGAGGGCCGAGAGATACGCAGTATTTT

J: TRBJ1-2
size: NA
D: NA
V: TRBV6-5
CDR3: CASSYGIQGQGYGYTF
DNA: TGTGCCAGCAGTTATGGGATCCAGGGGCAGGGTTATGGCTACACCTTC

J: TRBJ2-3
size: NA
D: TRBD2
V: TRBV5-4
CDR3: CASSLAGGAGTDTQYF
DNA: TGTGCCAGCAGCTTAGCCGGGGGGGCCGGGACAGATACGCAGTATTTT

J: TRBJ2-1
size: NA
D: TRBD1
V: TRBV4-1
CDR3: CASSHTDRDLNEQFF
DNA: TGCGCCAGCAGCCATACGGACAGGGATCTAAATGAGCAGTTCTTC

J: TRBJ2-1
size: NA
D: NA
V: TRBV19
CDR3: CASSGLGGSYNEQFF
DNA: TGTGCCAGTAGTGGACTAGGGGGCTCCTACAATGAGCAGTTCTTC

J: TRBJ2-6
size: once
D: TRBD2
V: TRBV27
CDR3: CASSHRAGGLSGANVLTF
DNA: TGTGCCAGCAGCCACCGGGCGGGGGGGCTCTCTGGGGCCAACGTCCTGACTTTC

J: TRBJ1-2
size: NA
D: NA
V: TRBV7-9
CDR3: CASSFLRSDYGYTF
DNA: TGTGCCAGCAGCTTCCTGCGTTCCGACTATGGCTACACCTTC

J: TRBJ1-5
size: NA
D: NA
V: TRBV28
CDR3: CASSPTSHQPQHF
DNA: TGTGCCAGCAGTCCTACCTCTCATCAGCCCCAGCATTTT

J: TRBJ2-3
size: NA
D: NA
V: TRBV5-6
CDR3: CASSLVLSSRGTDTQYF
DNA: TGTGCCAGCAGCTTGGTTCTCTCTTCGCGCGGCACAGATACGCAGTATTTT

J: TRBJ1-4
size: NA
D: NA
V: TRBV30
CDR3: CAWSSTGAARGLFF
DNA: TGTGCCTGGAGTTCGACTGGTGCAGCGCGGGGACTGTTTTTT

J: TRBJ2-7
size: NA
D: TRBD2
V: TRBV2
CDR3: CASSEARREVHEQYF
DNA: TGTGCCAGCAGTGAAGCGCGGCGGGAGGTCCACGAGCAGTACTTC

J: TRBJ2-6
size: NA
D: TRBD1
V: TRBV27
CDR3: CASSFTGTGNVLTF
DNA: TGTGCCAGCAGTTTCACCGGGACAGGGAACGTCCTGACTTTC

J: TRBJ2-5
size: NA
D: NA
V: TRBV6-5
CDR3: CASSSRAPYQETQYF
DNA: TGTGCCAGCAGCTCCAGGGCCCCGTACCAAGAGACCCAGTACTTC

J: TRBJ1-2
size: NA
D: TRBD1
V: TRBV5-1
CDR3: CASSREGQGNYGYTF
DNA: TGCGCCAGCAGCCGCGAGGGACAGGGGAACTATGGCTACACCTTC

J: TRBJ1-1
size: NA
D: NA
V: TRBV7-9
CDR3: CASSLARVMNTEAFF
DNA: TGTGCCAGCAGCTTAGCCAGGGTCATGAACACTGAAGCTTTCTTT

J: TRBJ1-2
size: once
D: NA
V: TRBV7-9
CDR3: CASSEDRANYGYTF
DNA: TGTGCCAGCAGCGAAGACAGAGCTAACTATGGCTACACCTTC

J: TRBJ2-2
size: NA
D: TRBD1
V: TRBV2
CDR3: CASSEDRGNTGELFF
DNA: TGTGCCAGCAGTGAGGACAGGGGAAACACCGGGGAGCTGTTTTTT

J: TRBJ2-3
size: few
D: TRBD1
V: TRBV6-2/TRBV6-3
CDR3: CASSDTGTGGNIKQYF
DNA: TGTGCCAGCAGTGATACCGGGACAGGGGGAAATATTAAGCAGTATTTT

J: TRBJ1-5
size: NA
D: NA
V: TRBV2
CDR3: CASNQGGYNQPQHF
DNA: TGTGCCAGCAATCAGGGAGGGTATAATCAGCCCCAGCATTTT

J: TRBJ2-1
size: NA
D: NA
V: TRBV6-5
CDR3: CASSGWRGGYNEQFF
DNA: TGTGCCAGCAGCGGCTGGCGGGGAGGTTACAATGAGCAGTTCTTC

J: TRBJ1-3
size: NA
D: NA
V: TRBV28
CDR3: CASSSPAGAPSSGNTIYF
DNA: TGTGCCAGCAGTTCCCCCGCAGGGGCCCCGAGCTCTGGAAACACCATATATTTT

J: TRBJ1-2
size: NA
D: NA
V: TRBV7-2
CDR3: CASSLIQGVVDGYTF
DNA: TGTGCCAGCAGCTTAATACAGGGAGTGGTGGATGGCTACACCTTC

J: TRBJ1-5
size: NA
D: TRBD1
V: TRBV6-5
CDR3: CASSYSQGSQPQHF
DNA: TGTGCCAGCAGTTACTCACAGGGGAGTCAGCCCCAGCATTTT